A selection of T cell receptor beta chains follows, all from one sample in a study of post-analysis software for immune sequencing data. TCRdb passed the PCR reads through MiXCR, listing each CDR3 protein once. The sample holds about half a million distinct CDR3 sequences, approximately 34% seen once. Sequencing was done on a sample of blood. Receptors originate from a girl aged 2-17 years with multiple sclerosis. CDR3s include the opening cysteine and the closing phenylalanine or tryptophan. The order of the fields is clone size, D gene, V gene, J gene, CDR3 protein, CDR3 DNA. The D gene is left open where the match is weak. A clone size is listed for some rows: how often the clone was seen (once, few, many), or a class if it is expanded.

>.|TRBD1|TRBV5-1|TRBJ2-3
CASSNLDRASDTQYF
TGCGCCAGCAGCAACCTGGACAGGGCTTCAGATACGCAGTATTTT
>.|.|TRBV20-1|TRBJ1-6
CSAMLANSPLHF
TGCAGTGCCATGCTGGCCAATTCACCCCTCCACTTT
>.|.|TRBV20-1|TRBJ1-2
CSAKKGLANYGYTF
TGCAGTGCCAAGAAGGGGCTTGCTAACTATGGCTACACCTTC
>.|.|TRBV29-1|TRBJ2-7
CSVQPGDYEQYF
TGCAGCGTTCAACCAGGGGACTACGAGCAGTACTTC
>.|TRBD1|TRBV20-1|TRBJ1-1
CSAVPGQADEAFF
TGCAGTGCTGTCCCGGGACAGGCTGATGAAGCTTTCTTT
>.|TRBD2|TRBV5-1|TRBJ2-5
CASSSSPGTSGEETQYF
TGCGCCAGCAGCTCTTCTCCCGGGACTAGCGGCGAAGAGACCCAGTACTTC
>.|.|TRBV5-1|TRBJ2-3
CASSLEVRDRGTQYF
TGCGCCAGCAGCTTGGAGGTCAGGGACCGCGGCACGCAGTATTTT
>.|.|TRBV3-1|TRBJ2-1
CASSQRRISSYNEQFF
TGTGCCAGCAGCCAAAGACGGATCAGCTCCTACAATGAGCAGTTCTTC
>.|TRBD2|TRBV7-8|TRBJ2-7
CASSFGPGTSFYEQYF
TGTGCCAGCAGCTTTGGTCCCGGGACTAGCTTCTACGAGCAGTACTTC
>.|.|TRBV7-6|TRBJ2-1
CASTTQPNKGNEQFF
TGTGCCAGCACCACCCAGCCAAATAAGGGCAATGAGCAGTTCTTC
>.|TRBD1|TRBV6-1|TRBJ2-5
CASSEDRGRETQYF
TGTGCCAGCAGTGAGGACAGGGGGCGGGAGACCCAGTACTTC
>few|TRBD2|TRBV20-1|TRBJ2-1
CSAPPLRLAWNEQFF
TGCAGTGCCCCCCCCCTAAGACTAGCTTGGAATGAGCAGTTCTTC
>few|.|TRBV10-3|TRBJ2-1
CAISESIRGPNLYNEQFF
TGTGCCATCAGTGAGTCGATAAGGGGCCCGAACCTTTACAATGAGCAGTTCTTC
>few|TRBD2|TRBV6-6|TRBJ2-3
CASRSGGAGDTQYF
TGTGCCAGCAGAAGCGGGGGGGCGGGAGATACGCAGTATTTT
>.|.|TRBV18|TRBJ2-3
CASSPQGRVGTDTQYF
TGTGCCAGCTCACCTCAGGGGCGCGTTGGCACAGATACGCAGTATTTT
>.|.|TRBV28|TRBJ2-2
CASRYSGELFF
TGTGCCAGCAGATACAGCGGGGAGCTGTTTTTT
>.|.|TRBV5-1|TRBJ2-3
CASSLSEWDTQYF
TGCGCCAGCAGCTTGAGTGAGTGGGATACGCAGTATTTT
>many|.|TRBV6-2/TRBV6-3|TRBJ2-3
CASSLRELPDTQYF
TGTGCCAGCAGCCTCCGGGAACTCCCAGATACGCAGTATTTT
>.|TRBD1|TRBV20-1|TRBJ1-2
CSAAPGTGDYSGYTF
TGCAGTGCTGCGCCCGGGACAGGGGACTATAGTGGCTACACCTTC
>few|TRBD2|TRBV7-6|TRBJ2-1
CASSLGALAGGRSEQFF
TGTGCCAGCAGCTTAGGCGCCCTAGCGGGGGGGCGAAGTGAGCAGTTCTTC
>few|.|TRBV20-1|TRBJ2-7
CSALQGGEQYF
TGCAGTGCTCTACAGGGAGGCGAGCAGTACTTC
>many|.|TRBV7-2|TRBJ1-2
CASSLHLRGAGYGYTF
TGTGCCAGCAGCCTACACTTACGGGGGGCGGGCTATGGCTACACCTTC
>few|.|TRBV3-1|TRBJ2-7
CASSQPQGQGEQYF
TGTGCCAGCAGCCAACCACAGGGCCAAGGCGAGCAGTACTTC
>few|TRBD2|TRBV11-2|TRBJ2-5
CASSPTPSGGETQYF
TGTGCCAGCAGCCCAACCCCCAGCGGGGGAGAGACCCAGTACTTC
>few|TRBD2|TRBV6-2/TRBV6-3|TRBJ2-7
CASTTPRGGEGYEQYF
TGTGCCAGCACCACACCTCGGGGGGGCGAAGGTTACGAGCAGTACTTC
>.|.|TRBV5-6|TRBJ1-1
CASSKGDTEAFF
TGTGCCAGCAGTAAAGGGGACACTGAAGCTTTCTTT
>.|.|TRBV7-9|TRBJ1-2
CASSLAGQLTNYGYTF
TGTGCCAGCAGCTTAGCAGGACAGCTTACTAACTATGGCTACACCTTC
>.|TRBD1|TRBV23-1|TRBJ2-3
CASSPKGDSRTDTQYF
TGCGCCAGCAGCCCGAAGGGGGACAGCCGCACAGATACGCAGTATTTT
>.|.|TRBV7-8|TRBJ1-6
CASSLARLAGSSYNSPLHF
TGTGCCAGCAGCTTAGCCCGGCTTGCAGGGAGCTCCTATAATTCACCCCTCCACTTT
>few|.|TRBV3-1|TRBJ1-1
CASSQRGDLGTEAFF
TGTGCCAGCAGCCAGAGAGGGGATTTAGGGACTGAAGCTTTCTTT
>.|.|TRBV7-2|TRBJ2-5
CASSPTPYETQYF
TGTGCCAGCAGCCCGACCCCTTACGAGACCCAGTACTTC
>many|.|TRBV29-1|TRBJ2-5
CSASLAPGTQETQYF
TGCAGCGCCTCCCTGGCCCCGGGGACCCAAGAGACCCAGTACTTC
>.|TRBD1|TRBV4-2|TRBJ2-1
CASSQVGQESYNEQFF
TGTGCCAGCAGCCAGGTGGGACAGGAAAGCTACAATGAGCAGTTCTTC
>few|.|TRBV24-1|TRBJ2-1
CATSSRASYNEQFF
TGTGCCACCAGTTCCCGTGCCTCCTACAATGAGCAGTTCTTC
>few|.|TRBV24-1|TRBJ2-1
CATSDSPGHSYNEQFF
TGTGCCACCAGTGATTCGCCGGGACATTCCTACAATGAGCAGTTCTTC
>.|TRBD1|TRBV20-1|TRBJ1-2
CSARETGTVGYTF
TGCAGTGCTAGAGAGACAGGGACGGTTGGCTACACCTTC
>.|TRBD1|TRBV20-1|TRBJ2-7
CSARGGTGFIGEQYF
TGCAGTGCTAGAGGTGGGACAGGGTTTATTGGCGAGCAGTACTTC
>.|.|TRBV7-6|TRBJ2-7
CASSLDPSYEQYF
TGTGCCAGCAGCTTGGATCCCTCCTACGAGCAGTACTTC
>.|.|TRBV12-3/TRBV12-4|TRBJ1-2
CASSTGTLRGYTF
TGTGCCAGCAGTACCGGGACCCTAAGGGGCTACACCTTC
>few|.|TRBV24-1|TRBJ2-5
CATSVGGAGSEEQYF
TGTGCCACCAGTGTAGGAGGGGCTGGCTCGGAGGAGCAGTACTTC
>.|.|TRBV25-1|TRBJ2-3
CASSAAGSTDTQYF
TGTGCCAGCAGTGCGGCGGGTTCCACAGATACGCAGTATTTT
>.|TRBD1|TRBV29-1|TRBJ2-7
CSVEETGPDLKQYF
TGCAGCGTTGAGGAGACAGGGCCCGACTTGAAGCAGTACTTC
>few|TRBD1|TRBV20-1|TRBJ1-6
CSAGPGQGNSPLHF
TGCAGTGCTGGTCCGGGACAGGGGAATTCACCCCTCCACTTT
>.|TRBD1|TRBV11-2|TRBJ2-7
CASSLTGQGGGQYF
TGTGCCAGCAGCTTAACGGGACAGGGAGGCGGGCAGTACTTC
>.|TRBD1|TRBV27|TRBJ2-7
CASSVWDSSYERYF
TGTGCCAGCAGTGTTTGGGACAGTTCCTACGAGCGGTACTTC
>.|TRBD1|TRBV5-1|TRBJ1-1
CASSAGTGENEAFF
TGCGCCAGCAGCGCCGGGACAGGGGAAAATGAAGCTTTCTTT
>.|.|TRBV20-1|TRBJ1-4
CSAREGPNEKLFF
TGCAGTGCTAGAGAAGGCCCTAATGAAAAACTGTTTTTT
>.|TRBD1|TRBV12-3/TRBV12-4|TRBJ1-2
CASSLGQGEGGYTF
TGTGCCAGCAGTTTGGGACAGGGAGAGGGTGGCTACACCTTC
>once|TRBD1|TRBV4-1|TRBJ1-2
CASSHPITGAANYGYTF
TGCGCCAGCAGCCACCCGATAACAGGGGCGGCTAACTATGGCTACACCTTC
>.|.|TRBV6-1|TRBJ1-1
CASSEGMAASEAFF
TGTGCCAGCAGTGAAGGTATGGCGGCGTCTGAAGCTTTCTTT
>.|.|TRBV12-3/TRBV12-4|TRBJ2-7
CASSSDSEQYF
TGTGCCAGCAGTTCTGACAGCGAGCAGTACTTC
>.|TRBD1|TRBV6-5|TRBJ1-3
CASTPGGQGNTIYF
TGTGCCAGCACCCCAGGGGGCCAAGGAAACACCATATATTTT
>.|.|TRBV7-2|TRBJ2-7
CASSFPGASVTTYEQYF
TGTGCCAGCAGCTTTCCCGGTGCGAGCGTCACTACCTACGAGCAGTACTTC
>few|.|TRBV29-1|TRBJ1-2
CSAHTGFGYGYTF
TGCAGCGCCCATACAGGGTTTGGCTATGGCTACACCTTC
>few|.|TRBV5-1|TRBJ1-1
CASSSPPGGNTEAFF
TGCGCCAGCAGCTCCCCTCCCGGGGGTAACACTGAAGCTTTCTTT